The TCR beta chain under discussion was sequenced for a study of Tregs in tolerant kidney transplant recipients. CDR3 length: 16 residues. The germline gives CDR1 KGHSH, CDR2 LQKENI. Trimming at V came to 4 bases and at J to 5 bases, leaving 11 bases not matched to a gene. Here immunoSEQ multiplex PCR was the method, and the copy in TCRdb shows in-frame clones only, minus some. This table has around 43,000 clones, roughly nine tenths appearing once. This sequence originates from a human donor in good health. The chain employs TRBV18 and TRBJ1-1; 9 bases fit TRBD1. Sequenced: Tregs from blood. The CDR3 bases are TGTGCCAGCTCACTATCATTGGGGACAGGGAGGACTGAAGCTTTCTTT. It is translated as CASSLSLGTGRTEAFF.